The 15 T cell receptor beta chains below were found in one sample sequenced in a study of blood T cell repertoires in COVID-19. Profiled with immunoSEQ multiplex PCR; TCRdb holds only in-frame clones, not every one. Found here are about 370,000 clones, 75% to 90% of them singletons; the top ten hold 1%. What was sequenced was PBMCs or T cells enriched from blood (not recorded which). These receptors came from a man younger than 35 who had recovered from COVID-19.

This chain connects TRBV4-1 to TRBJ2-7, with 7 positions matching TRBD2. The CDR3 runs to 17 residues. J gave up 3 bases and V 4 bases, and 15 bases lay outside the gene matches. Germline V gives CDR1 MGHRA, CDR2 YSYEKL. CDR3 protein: CASSRTPVGEGHYEQYF. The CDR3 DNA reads TGCGCCAGCAGCCGAACCCCCGTGGGGGAGGGCCACTACGAGCAGTACTTC.

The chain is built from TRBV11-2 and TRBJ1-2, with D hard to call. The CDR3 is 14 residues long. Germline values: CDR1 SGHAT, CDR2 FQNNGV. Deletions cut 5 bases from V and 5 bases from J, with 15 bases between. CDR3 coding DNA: TGTGCCAGCAGCCCGGGAGACACCCTTTATGGCTACACCTTC. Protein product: CASSPGDTLYGYTF.

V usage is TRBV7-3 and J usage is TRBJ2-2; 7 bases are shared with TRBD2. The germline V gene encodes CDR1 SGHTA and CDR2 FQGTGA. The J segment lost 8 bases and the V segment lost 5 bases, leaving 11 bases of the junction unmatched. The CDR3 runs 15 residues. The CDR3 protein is CASSPQRTSRGELFF. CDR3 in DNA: TGTGCCAGCAGCCCCCAAAGGACTAGTAGAGGGGAGCTGTTTTTT.

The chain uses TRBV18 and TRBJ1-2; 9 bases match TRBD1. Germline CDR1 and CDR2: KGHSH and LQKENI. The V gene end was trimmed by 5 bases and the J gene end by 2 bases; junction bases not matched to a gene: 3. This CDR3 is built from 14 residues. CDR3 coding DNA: TGTGCCAGCTCATCCGGGACAGGGAACTATGGCTACACCTTC. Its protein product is CASSSGTGNYGYTF.

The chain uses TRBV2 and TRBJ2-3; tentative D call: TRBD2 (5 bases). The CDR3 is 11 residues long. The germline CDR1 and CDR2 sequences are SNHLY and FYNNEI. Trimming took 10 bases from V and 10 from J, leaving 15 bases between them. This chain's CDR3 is CATKGEGPQYF. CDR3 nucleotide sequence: TGTGCCACTAAGGGAGAGGGCCCGCAGTATTTT.

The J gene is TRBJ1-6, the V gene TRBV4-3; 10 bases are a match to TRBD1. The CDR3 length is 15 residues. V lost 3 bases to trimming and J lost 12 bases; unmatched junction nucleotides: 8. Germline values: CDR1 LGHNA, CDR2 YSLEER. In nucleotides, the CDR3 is TGCGCCAGCAGCCAGGGGACAGGGGCTAAAAGACCCCTCCACTTT. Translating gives CASSQGTGAKRPLHF.

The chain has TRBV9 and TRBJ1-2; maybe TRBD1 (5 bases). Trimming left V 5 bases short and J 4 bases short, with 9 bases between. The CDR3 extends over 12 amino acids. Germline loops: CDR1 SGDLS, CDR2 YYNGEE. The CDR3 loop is CASRGLSYGYTF. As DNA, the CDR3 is TGTGCCAGCAGGGGGCTGAGCTATGGCTACACCTTC.

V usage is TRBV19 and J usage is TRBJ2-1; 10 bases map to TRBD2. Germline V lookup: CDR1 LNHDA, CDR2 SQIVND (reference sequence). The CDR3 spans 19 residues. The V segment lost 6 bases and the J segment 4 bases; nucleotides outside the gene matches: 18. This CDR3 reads CASRPNPIERGGPYNEQFF. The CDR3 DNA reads TGTGCCAGTAGGCCAAACCCGATAGAGCGGGGGGGACCATACAATGAGCAGTTCTTC.

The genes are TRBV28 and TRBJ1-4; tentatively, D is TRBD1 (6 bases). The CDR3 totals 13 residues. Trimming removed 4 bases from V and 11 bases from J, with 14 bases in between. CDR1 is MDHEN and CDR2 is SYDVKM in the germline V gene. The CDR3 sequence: CASSSQQGGKLFF. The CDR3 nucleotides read TGTGCCAGCAGTTCCCAACAGGGCGGTAAACTGTTTTTT.

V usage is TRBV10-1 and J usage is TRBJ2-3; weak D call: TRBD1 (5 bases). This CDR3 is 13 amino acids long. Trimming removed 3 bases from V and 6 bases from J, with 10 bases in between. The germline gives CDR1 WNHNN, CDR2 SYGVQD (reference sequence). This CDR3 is CASSDSRVDTQYF. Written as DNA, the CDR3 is TGCGCCAGCAGTGACAGCAGGGTGGATACGCAGTATTTT.

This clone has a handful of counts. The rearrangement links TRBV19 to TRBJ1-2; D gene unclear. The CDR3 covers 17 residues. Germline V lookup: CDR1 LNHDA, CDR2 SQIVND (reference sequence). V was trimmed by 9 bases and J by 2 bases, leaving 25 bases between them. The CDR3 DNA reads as TGTGCCAGCCAAGCATGGGTGGAGGACTCACGAAACTATGGCTACACCTTC. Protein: CASQAWVEDSRNYGYTF.

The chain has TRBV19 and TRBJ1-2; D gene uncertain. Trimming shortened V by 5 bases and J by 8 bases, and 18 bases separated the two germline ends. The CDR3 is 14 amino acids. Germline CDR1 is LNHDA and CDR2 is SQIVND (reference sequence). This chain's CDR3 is CASSSTPGIRGYTF. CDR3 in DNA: TGTGCCAGTAGTTCGACACCCGGGATTCGGGGCTACACCTTC.

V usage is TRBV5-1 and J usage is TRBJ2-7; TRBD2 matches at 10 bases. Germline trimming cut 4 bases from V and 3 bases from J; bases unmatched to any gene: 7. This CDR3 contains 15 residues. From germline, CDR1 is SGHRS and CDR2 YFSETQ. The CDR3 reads CASSIRTSGYYEQYF. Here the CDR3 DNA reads TGCGCCAGCAGCATCCGGACTAGCGGTTACTACGAGCAGTACTTC.

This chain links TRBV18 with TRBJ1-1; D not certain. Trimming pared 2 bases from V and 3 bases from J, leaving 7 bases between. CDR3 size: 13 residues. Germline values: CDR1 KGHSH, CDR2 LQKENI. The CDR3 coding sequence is TGTGCCAGCTCACCAATTCTCGACACTGAAGCTTTCTTT. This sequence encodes CASSPILDTEAFF. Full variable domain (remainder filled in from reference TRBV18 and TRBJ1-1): NAGVMQNPRHLVRRRGQEARLRCSPMKGHSHVYWYRQLPEEGLKFMVYLQKENIIDESGMPKERFSAEFPKEGPSILRIQQVVRGDSAAYFCASSPILDTEAFFGQGTRLTVV.

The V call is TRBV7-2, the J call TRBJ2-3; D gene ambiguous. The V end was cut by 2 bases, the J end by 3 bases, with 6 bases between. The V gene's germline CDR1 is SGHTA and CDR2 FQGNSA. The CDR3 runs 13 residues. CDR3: CASSLTATDTQYF. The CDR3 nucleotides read TGTGCCAGCAGCTTAACCGCGACAGATACGCAGTATTTT.